The rows below give T cell receptor beta chains drawn from one sample of a study of T cell repertoires in cytomegalovirus infection. TCRdb re-analysed the reads in MiXCR, keeping a single row per CDR3 protein. In the table there are 630,000 or so distinct CDR3 sequences, about 24% of which are singletons. The sequencing sample was made of CD8+ T cells from PBMCs. The origin of the receptors is a human donor in good health (CMV status not recorded). Some clones in this sample may be carry-over from other donors' samples. Each CDR3 is given with its conserved first and last residue.

j_call,v_call,cdr3_aa
TRBJ2-3,TRBV12-3/TRBV12-4,CASSFSGVETDTQYF
TRBJ2-5,TRBV6-5,CASSPSGGAGTQYF
TRBJ1-6,TRBV13,CASSPGRVGSPLHF
TRBJ1-1,TRBV7-9,CASSLALRGVRIDTEAFF
TRBJ2-2,TRBV24-1,CATSDPPAGGQDTGELFF
TRBJ2-7,TRBV19,CASSPEGRIYEQYF
TRBJ1-2,TRBV7-9,CASSIPGQRDYGYTF
TRBJ2-5,TRBV7-9,CASSTRQEVMETQYF
TRBJ1-5,TRBV2,CASTEVGLQPQHF
TRBJ1-2,TRBV28,CASSLHRQGVDGYTF
TRBJ2-3,TRBV19,CASSIKGSSTDTQYF
TRBJ1-6,TRBV25-1,CASSDLDSYNSPLHF
TRBJ2-3,TRBV27,CASSPGPWGTDTQYF
TRBJ1-2,TRBV7-9,CASSSGGTGTDGYTF
TRBJ2-3,TRBV7-2,CASRHVAGEITDTQYF
TRBJ1-1,TRBV24-1,CATSDLRAGRGNTEAFF
TRBJ1-6,TRBV4-1,CASSQDPGKNSPLHF
TRBJ2-3,TRBV7-8,CASSELPGLAGVTDTQYF
TRBJ2-2,TRBV7-6,CASSSPSTAGHTGELFF
TRBJ1-2,TRBV6-5,CASSYGPGTTPDYGYTF
TRBJ2-3,TRBV6-2/TRBV6-3,CAIERGGITDTQYF
TRBJ2-2,TRBV27,CASRLEAGELFF
TRBJ1-4,TRBV15,CATSPTGREKLFF
TRBJ2-3,TRBV7-9,CASSLEPGLRGDTQYF
TRBJ2-4,TRBV7-9,CASSSPRDGNIQYF
TRBJ1-2,TRBV7-6,CASSPRDGLANYGYTF
TRBJ1-1,TRBV6-1,CASSTSGVYMNTEAFF